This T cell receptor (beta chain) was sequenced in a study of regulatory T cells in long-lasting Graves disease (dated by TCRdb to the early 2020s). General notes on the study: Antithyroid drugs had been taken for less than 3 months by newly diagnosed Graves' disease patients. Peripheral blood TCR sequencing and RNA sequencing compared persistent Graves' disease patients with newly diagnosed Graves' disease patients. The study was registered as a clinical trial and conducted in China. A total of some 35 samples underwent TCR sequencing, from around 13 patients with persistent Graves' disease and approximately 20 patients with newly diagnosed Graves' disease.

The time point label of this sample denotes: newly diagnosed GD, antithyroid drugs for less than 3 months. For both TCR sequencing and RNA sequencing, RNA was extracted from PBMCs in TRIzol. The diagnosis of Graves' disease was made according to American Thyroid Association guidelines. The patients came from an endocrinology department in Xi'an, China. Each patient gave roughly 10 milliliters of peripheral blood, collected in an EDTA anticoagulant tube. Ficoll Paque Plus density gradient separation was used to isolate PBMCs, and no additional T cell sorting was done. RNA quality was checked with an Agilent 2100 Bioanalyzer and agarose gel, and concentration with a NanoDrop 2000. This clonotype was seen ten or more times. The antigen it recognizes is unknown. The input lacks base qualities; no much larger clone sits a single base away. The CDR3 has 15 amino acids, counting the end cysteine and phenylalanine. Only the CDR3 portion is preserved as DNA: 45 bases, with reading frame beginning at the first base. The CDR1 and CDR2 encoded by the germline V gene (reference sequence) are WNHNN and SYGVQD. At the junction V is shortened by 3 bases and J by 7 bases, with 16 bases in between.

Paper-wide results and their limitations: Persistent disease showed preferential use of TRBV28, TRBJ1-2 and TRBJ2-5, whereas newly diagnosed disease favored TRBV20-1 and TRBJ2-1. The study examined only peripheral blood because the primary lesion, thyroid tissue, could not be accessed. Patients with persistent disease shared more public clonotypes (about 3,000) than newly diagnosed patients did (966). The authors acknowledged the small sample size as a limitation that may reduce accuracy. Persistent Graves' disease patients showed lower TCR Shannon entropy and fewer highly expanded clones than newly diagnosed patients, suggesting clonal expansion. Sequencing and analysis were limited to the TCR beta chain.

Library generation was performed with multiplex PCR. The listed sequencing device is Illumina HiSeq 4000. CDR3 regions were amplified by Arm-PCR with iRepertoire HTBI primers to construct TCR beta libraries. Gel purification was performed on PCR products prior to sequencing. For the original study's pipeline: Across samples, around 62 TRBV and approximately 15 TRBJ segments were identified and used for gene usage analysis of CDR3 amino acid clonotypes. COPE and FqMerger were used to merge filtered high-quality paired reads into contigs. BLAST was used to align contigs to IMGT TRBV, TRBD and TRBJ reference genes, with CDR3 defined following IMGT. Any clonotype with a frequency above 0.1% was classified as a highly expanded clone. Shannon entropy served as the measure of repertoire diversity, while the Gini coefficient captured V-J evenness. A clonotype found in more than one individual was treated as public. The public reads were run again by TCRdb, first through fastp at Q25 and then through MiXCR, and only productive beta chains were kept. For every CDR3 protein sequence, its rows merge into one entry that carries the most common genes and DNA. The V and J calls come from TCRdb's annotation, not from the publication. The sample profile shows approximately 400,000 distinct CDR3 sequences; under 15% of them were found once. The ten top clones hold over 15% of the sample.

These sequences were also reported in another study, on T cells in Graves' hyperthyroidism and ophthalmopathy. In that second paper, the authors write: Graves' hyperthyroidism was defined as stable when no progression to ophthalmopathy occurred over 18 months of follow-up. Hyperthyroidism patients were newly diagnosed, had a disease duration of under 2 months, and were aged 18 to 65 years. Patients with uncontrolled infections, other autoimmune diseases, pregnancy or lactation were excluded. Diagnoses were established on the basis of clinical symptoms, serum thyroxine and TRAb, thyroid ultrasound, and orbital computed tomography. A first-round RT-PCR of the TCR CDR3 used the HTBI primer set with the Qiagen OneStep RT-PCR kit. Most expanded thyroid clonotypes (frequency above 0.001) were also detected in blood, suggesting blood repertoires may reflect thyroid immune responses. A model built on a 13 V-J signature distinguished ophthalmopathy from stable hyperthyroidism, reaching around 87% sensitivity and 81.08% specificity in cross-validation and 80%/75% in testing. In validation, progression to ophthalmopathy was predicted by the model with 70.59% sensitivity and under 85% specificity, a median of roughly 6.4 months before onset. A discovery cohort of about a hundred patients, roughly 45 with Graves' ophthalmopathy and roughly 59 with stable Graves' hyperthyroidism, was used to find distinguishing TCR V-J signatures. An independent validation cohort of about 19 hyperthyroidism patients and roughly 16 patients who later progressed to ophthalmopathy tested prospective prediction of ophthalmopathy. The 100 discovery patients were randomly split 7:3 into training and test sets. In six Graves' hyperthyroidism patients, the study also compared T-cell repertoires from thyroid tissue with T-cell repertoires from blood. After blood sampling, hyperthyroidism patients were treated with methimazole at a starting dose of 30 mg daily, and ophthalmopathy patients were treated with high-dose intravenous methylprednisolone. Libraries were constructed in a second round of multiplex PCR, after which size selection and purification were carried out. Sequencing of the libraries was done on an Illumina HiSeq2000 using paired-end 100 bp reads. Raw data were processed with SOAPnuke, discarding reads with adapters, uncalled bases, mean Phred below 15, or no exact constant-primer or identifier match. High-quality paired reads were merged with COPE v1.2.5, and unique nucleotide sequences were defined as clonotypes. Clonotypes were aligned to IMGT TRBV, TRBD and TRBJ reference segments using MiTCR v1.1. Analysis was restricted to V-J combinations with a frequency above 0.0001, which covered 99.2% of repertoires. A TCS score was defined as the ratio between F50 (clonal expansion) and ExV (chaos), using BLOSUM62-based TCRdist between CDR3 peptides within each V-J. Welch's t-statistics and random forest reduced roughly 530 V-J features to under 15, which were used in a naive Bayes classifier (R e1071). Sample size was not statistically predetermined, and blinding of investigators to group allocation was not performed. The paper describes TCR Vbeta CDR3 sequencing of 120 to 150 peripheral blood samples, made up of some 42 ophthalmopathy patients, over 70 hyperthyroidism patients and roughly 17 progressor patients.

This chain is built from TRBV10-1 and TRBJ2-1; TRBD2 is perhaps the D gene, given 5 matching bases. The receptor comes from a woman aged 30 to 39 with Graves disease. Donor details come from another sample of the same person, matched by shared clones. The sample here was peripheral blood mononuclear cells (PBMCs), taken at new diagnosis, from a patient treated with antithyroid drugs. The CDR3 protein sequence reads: CASSEFMGVENEQFF. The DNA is TGCGCCAGCAGTGAATTTATGGGAGTGGAAAATGAGCAGTTCTTC.